Below are 23 T cell receptor beta chains sequenced from a single sample in a study of T cell changes during pregnancy in multiple sclerosis. Method: immunoSEQ multiplex PCR; TCRdb's copy keeps in-frame clones and lacks some. Of roughly 110,000 clones detected, around 93% appear once; the ten largest clones hold just under 0.8%. The material sequenced was peripheral blood, taken in the third trimester of pregnancy. These receptor sequences come from a female donor in good health, enrolled as a control in a pregnancy study.

CDR3 sequence: CAGRGLDTEAFF. The DNA of the CDR3 is TGTGCCGGCCGCGGCTTGGACACTGAAGCTTTCTTT. The chain uses TRBV10-3 and TRBJ1-1, with D unclear. Trimming shortened V by 11 bases and J by 3 bases, and 13 bases separated the two germline ends. From germline, CDR1 is ENHRY and CDR2 SYGVKD. This CDR3 is built from 12 residues.

This chain joins TRBV10-3 and TRBJ1-2; a weak D match, TRBD1 (6 bases). The length of the CDR3 is 15 residues. Germline CDR1 and CDR2: ENHRY and SYGVKD. The V gene lost 7 bases and the J gene lost 2 bases, with 17 bases spanning the gap. The CDR3 spells CAITVSTTGNYGYTF. The DNA for the CDR3 is TGTGCCATCACCGTGAGTACGACAGGAAACTATGGCTACACCTTC.

The chain combines TRBV7-2 with TRBJ2-5, with TRBD2 identical over 8 bases. Germline lookup yields CDR1 SGHTA and CDR2 FQGNSA. Trimming at V came to 1 base and at J to 3 bases, leaving 4 bases not matched to a gene. The CDR3 loop spans 15 amino acids. The CDR3 DNA sequence: TGTGCCAGCAGCTTAGTATCGGGGGGGGAAGAGACCCAGTACTTC. It codes for CASSLVSGGEETQYF.

The rearrangement joins TRBV9 to TRBJ1-2, with D unclear. The CDR3 runs to 14 residues. Germline V gives CDR1 SGDLS, CDR2 YYNGEE. The V end was cut by 0 bases, the J end by 8 bases, with 14 bases between. The CDR3 coding sequence is TGTGCCAGCAGCGTAGGAGGGTTGAACTGGGGCTACACCTTC. It yields the protein CASSVGGLNWGYTF.

The rearrangement uses TRBV30 and TRBJ2-7; a possible D gene is TRBD1 (6 bases). The CDR3 is 14 residues long. The V gene lost 2 bases and the J gene lost 1 base, with 12 bases spanning the gap. Germline CDR1 is GTSNPN and CDR2 is SVGIG (reference sequence). CDR3 in DNA: TGTGCCTGGAGTTCTGCGACAGGATCCTACGAGCAGTACTTC. This gives the protein CAWSSATGSYEQYF.

This chain joins TRBV2 and TRBJ2-2; 9 nucleotides agree with TRBD1. The CDR3 is made up of 16 amino acids. V lost 7 bases to trimming and J lost 0 bases; unmatched junction nucleotides: 6. CDR1 is SNHLY, CDR2 FYNNEI, per germline. The DNA for the CDR3 is TGTGCCAGCACTCTGAGACAGGGGGCGAACACCGGGGAGCTGTTTTTT. It is translated as CASTLRQGANTGELFF. Looking up the rest from reference TRBV2 and TRBJ2-2 gives the full variable domain: EPEVTQTPSHQVTQMGQEVILRCVPISNHLYFYWYRQILGQKVEFLVSFYNNEISEKSEIFDDQFSVERPDGSNFTLKIRSTKLEDSAMYFCASTLRQGANTGELFFGEGSRLTVL.

This clone has a single count. V and J are TRBV21-1 and TRBJ2-7; the listed D gene, TRBD1, was not tested against the DNA. TRBV21-1 is noted as a pseudogene. The length of the CDR3 is 15 residues. CDR3 protein: CASSKMVTGAYEQYF. The CDR3 nucleotides are TGTGCCAGCAGCAAAATGGTTACAGGCGCCTACGAGCAGTACTTC.

The gene calls are TRBV7-9 and TRBJ1-5; D is perhaps TRBD1 (5 bases). This CDR3 comprises 15 residues. Per germline, CDR1 SEHNR and CDR2 FQNEAQ (reference sequence). V was pared by 1 base and J by 7 bases, with 14 bases between. CDR3 protein: CASSLGADQGQPQHF. CDR3 nucleotide sequence: TGTGCCAGCAGCTTAGGGGCAGATCAGGGACAGCCCCAGCATTTT.

This chain joins TRBV29-1 and TRBJ2-7, with 8 nucleotides matching TRBD1. Germline V gives CDR1 SQVTM, CDR2 ANQGSEA. J gave up 6 bases and V 6 bases, and 10 bases lay outside the gene matches. This CDR3 has 13 amino acids. The CDR3 DNA is TGCAGCGTCTCCGGGACAGGAGGTGTCGAGCAGTACTTC. As protein: CSVSGTGGVEQYF.

V and J are TRBV27 and TRBJ1-2; weak D call: TRBD1 (5 bases). Germline V gene data show CDR1 as MNHEY and CDR2 as SMNVEV (reference sequence). V lost 5 bases and J 5 bases, leaving 15 bases between the germline ends. This CDR3 is built from 14 residues. CDR3 loop: CASSPRGTYYGYTF. The CDR3 nucleotides read TGTGCCAGCAGTCCCCGGGGGACGTATTATGGCTACACCTTC.

The chain combines TRBV6-5 with TRBJ2-3, with TRBD2 identical over 12 bases. In germline, CDR1 is MNHEY, CDR2 SVGAGI. The CDR3 covers 15 residues. The V gene end was trimmed by 6 bases and the J gene end by 5 bases; junction bases not matched to a gene: 6. The DNA for the CDR3 is TGTGCCAGCAGACTAGCGGGGGGAAGTCGAGATACGCAGTATTTT. Translated: CASRLAGGSRDTQYF.

The chain couples TRBV27 to TRBJ2-1; TRBD2 agrees at 11 bases. With V trimmed by 5 bases and J by 3 bases, 3 bases remained unmatched. Germline V lookup: CDR1 MNHEY, CDR2 SMNVEV (reference sequence). This CDR3 region has 15 residues. CDR3 sequence (DNA): TGTGCCAGCAGTCCGACTAGCGGGAACTACAATGAGCAGTTCTTC. Amino acids: CASSPTSGNYNEQFF.

The rearrangement links TRBV5-8 to TRBJ2-3; D is uncertain. In germline, CDR1 is SGHTS, CDR2 YDEGEE. Trimming took off 7 bases at V and 1 base at J, with 10 bases between the two ends. CDR3 length: 13 amino acids. CDR3 DNA sequence: TGTGCCAGCCCGAAAGCGCGCACAGATACGCAGTATTTT. Amino acid sequence: CASPKARTDTQYF.

The chain carries TRBV9 and TRBJ2-7; 7 bases are a match to TRBD1. The CDR3 is 16 residues long. V lost 0 bases to trimming and J lost 2 bases; unmatched junction nucleotides: 8. Looked up from germline, CDR1 is SGDLS and CDR2 is YYNGEE. The CDR3 reads CASSVATGADTYEQYF. For the CDR3, the DNA is TGTGCCAGCAGCGTAGCTACAGGGGCAGACACCTACGAGCAGTACTTC. The entire variable domain, with the rest obtained from reference TRBV9 and TRBJ2-7, is as follows: DSGVTQTPKHLITATGQRVTLRCSPRSGDLSVYWYQQSLDQGLQFLIQYYNGEERAKGNILERFSAQQFPDLHSELNLSSLELGDSALYFCASSVATGADTYEQYFGPGTRLTVT.

This clone was seen once. The chain couples TRBV30 to TRBJ2-1, with D tentatively TRBD2 (8 bases). This CDR3 region has 16 residues. V shed 1 base and J shed 1 base, with 14 bases lying between them. In germline, CDR1 is GTSNPN, CDR2 SVGIG (reference sequence). CDR3 in DNA: TGTGCCTGGAGTGGAGGGGGCGGGGGGTCCTACAATGAGCAGTTCTTC. It encodes CAWSGGGGGSYNEQFF.

The rearrangement uses TRBV4-2 and TRBJ2-7; 10 bases line up with TRBD1. Germline CDR1 reads LGHNA; CDR2 reads YNFKEQ. The ends lost 5 bases at V and 0 bases at J; junction bases unmatched: 7. This CDR3 contains 16 residues. CDR3 nucleotides: TGTGCCAGCAGCTCAGTCGGGACAGGGGACTCCTACGAGCAGTACTTC. It is translated as CASSSVGTGDSYEQYF.

This clone appeared a single time. This chain connects TRBV11-3 to TRBJ1-5; maybe TRBD1 (5 bases). The germline V gene encodes CDR1 SGHNT and CDR2 YENEEA. This CDR3 is 15 amino acids long. Trimming removed 8 bases from V and 0 bases from J, with 14 bases in between. This chain's CDR3 is CASLQGRNSNQPQHF. DNA of the CDR3: TGTGCCAGCTTGCAGGGTCGAAATAGCAATCAGCCCCAGCATTTT.

V usage is TRBV15 and J usage is TRBJ1-4; 9 bases are shared with TRBD1. The germline V gene encodes CDR1 LNHNV and CDR2 YYDKDF (reference sequence). The CDR3 is 14 amino acids. V was clipped by 5 bases and J by 11 bases; unmatched bases: 9. CDR3 in DNA: TGTGCCACCAGCCGAGGGGGACAGGGCGGGAAACTGTTTTTT. Translation: CATSRGGQGGKLFF.

The V gene is TRBV5-4, the J gene TRBJ2-7; 10 positions agree with TRBD1. The CDR3 has 15 amino acids. Germline V CDR1 and CDR2: SGHNT, YYREEE (reference sequence). V was pared by 0 bases and J by 5 bases, with 5 bases of the junction left unmatched. The CDR3 DNA reads as TGTGCCAGCAGCTTGGCTGCGACAGGGGGCAACGAGCAGTACTTC. It specifies CASSLAATGGNEQYF.

The genes are TRBV4-1 and TRBJ2-7; 9 bases are a match to TRBD1. This CDR3 is 18 amino acids long. J lost 0 bases, V lost 0 bases, and 9 bases had no gene match. CDR1 MGHRA and CDR2 YSYEKL come from the germline V gene. The CDR3 DNA sequence: TGCGCCAGCAGCCAAGAAAAGGGGAAGGACAGGGGCTCCTACGAGCAGTACTTC. Protein product: CASSQEKGKDRGSYEQYF.

This clone was seen more than once but under ten times. V and J are TRBV10-3 and TRBJ1-2, with 10 positions matching TRBD1. Germline V gene sequence: CDR1 ENHRY, CDR2 SYGVKD. The CDR3 sequence is 14 residues long. V shed 8 bases, J shed 5 bases, and the junction held 8 bases outside the gene matches. The CDR3 reads CAIGTGDLRYGYTF. The CDR3 DNA reads TGTGCCATCGGGACAGGGGACTTGAGGTATGGCTACACCTTC.

The chain combines TRBV6-1 with TRBJ2-7; 7 nucleotides match TRBD2. The length of the CDR3 is 12 residues. V was clipped by 0 bases and J by 11 bases; unmatched bases: 4. CDR1 and CDR2 (germline): MNHNS, SASEGT. This CDR3 is CASSEAGRGKYF. The CDR3 region has the DNA TGTGCCAGCAGTGAAGCGGGGCGGGGGAAGTACTTC.

The chain links TRBV7-8 to TRBJ2-5; D is ambiguous. CDR3 length: 12 amino acids. Germline CDR1 is SGHVS and CDR2 is FQNEAQ. Trimming cost V 5 bases and J 5 bases, with 9 bases left between them. Here the CDR3 reads CASSMTRETQYF. Here the CDR3 DNA reads TGTGCCAGCAGCATGACCAGGGAGACCCAGTACTTC.